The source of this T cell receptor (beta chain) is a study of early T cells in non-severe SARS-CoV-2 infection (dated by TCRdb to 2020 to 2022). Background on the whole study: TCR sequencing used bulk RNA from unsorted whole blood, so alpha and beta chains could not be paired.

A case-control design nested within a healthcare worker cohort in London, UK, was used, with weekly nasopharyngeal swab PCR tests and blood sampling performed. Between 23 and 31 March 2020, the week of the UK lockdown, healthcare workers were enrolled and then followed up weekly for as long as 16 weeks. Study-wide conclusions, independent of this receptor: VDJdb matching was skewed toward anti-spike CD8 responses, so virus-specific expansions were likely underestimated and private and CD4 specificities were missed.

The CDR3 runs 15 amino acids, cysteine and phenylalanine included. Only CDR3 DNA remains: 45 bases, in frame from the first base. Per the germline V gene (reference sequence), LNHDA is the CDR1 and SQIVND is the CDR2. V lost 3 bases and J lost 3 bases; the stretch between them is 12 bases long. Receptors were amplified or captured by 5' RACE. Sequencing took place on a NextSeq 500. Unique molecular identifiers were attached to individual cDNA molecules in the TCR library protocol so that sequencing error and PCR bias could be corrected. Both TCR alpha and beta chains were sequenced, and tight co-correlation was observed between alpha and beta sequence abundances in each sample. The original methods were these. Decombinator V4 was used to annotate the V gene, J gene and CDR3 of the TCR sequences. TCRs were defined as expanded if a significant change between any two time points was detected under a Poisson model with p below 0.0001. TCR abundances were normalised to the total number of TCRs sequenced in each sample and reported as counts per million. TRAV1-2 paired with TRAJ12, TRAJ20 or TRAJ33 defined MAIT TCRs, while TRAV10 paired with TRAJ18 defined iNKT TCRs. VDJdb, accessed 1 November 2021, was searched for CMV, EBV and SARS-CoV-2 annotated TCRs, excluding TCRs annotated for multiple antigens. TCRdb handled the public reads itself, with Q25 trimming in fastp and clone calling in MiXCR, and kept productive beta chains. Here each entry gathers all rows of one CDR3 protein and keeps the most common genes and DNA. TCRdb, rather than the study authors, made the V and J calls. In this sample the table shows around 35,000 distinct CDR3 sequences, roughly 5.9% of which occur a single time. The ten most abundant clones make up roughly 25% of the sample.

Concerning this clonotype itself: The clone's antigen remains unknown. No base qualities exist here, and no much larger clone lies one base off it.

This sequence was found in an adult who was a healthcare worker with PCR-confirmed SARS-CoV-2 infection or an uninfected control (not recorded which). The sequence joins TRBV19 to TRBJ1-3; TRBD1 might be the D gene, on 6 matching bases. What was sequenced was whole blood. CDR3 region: CASSITGTIGNTIYF. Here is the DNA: TGTGCCAGTAGTATTACAGGGACGATTGGAAACACCATATATTTT.